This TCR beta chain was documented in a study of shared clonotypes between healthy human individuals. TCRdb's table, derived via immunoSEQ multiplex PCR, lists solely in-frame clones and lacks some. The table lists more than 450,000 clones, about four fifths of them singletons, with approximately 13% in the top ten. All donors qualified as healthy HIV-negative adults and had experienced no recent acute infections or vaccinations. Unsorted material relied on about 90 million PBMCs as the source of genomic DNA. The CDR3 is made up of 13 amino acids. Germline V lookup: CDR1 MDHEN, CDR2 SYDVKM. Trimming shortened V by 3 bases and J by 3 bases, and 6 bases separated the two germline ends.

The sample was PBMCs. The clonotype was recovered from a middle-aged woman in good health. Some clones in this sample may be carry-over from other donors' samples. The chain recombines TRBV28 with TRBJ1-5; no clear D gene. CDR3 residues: CASSFGYNQPQHF. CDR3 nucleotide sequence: TGTGCCAGCAGTTTTGGTTACAATCAGCCCCAGCATTTT.